The T cell receptor beta chain under discussion was sequenced for a study of OX40 agonist ivuxolimab in advanced cancers. For the wider study: The costimulatory receptor OX40 (CD134) was targeted by ivuxolimab, a fully human IgG2 agonistic monoclonal antibody. Intravenous ivuxolimab was administered to patients every 2 weeks at six dose levels: 0.01, 0.1, 0.3, 1.5, 3 and 10 mg/kg. Among the approximately 50 dose-escalation patients, approximately 20 had hepatocellular carcinoma, roughly 15 melanoma, 9 renal cell carcinoma and 9 head and neck cancer. The dose-escalation cohort was roughly 87% male with a mean age of 60 years, ranging from 23 to 79. Prior anti-PD-1, anti-PD-L1 or anti-CTLA-4 therapy was permitted, and 30% to 50% of dose-escalation patients had received checkpoint inhibitors. Partial responses were achieved by three dose-escalation patients, of whom one had hepatocellular carcinoma and two had cutaneous melanoma. The purpose of peripheral TCRbeta sequencing was to test whether ivuxolimab changed TCR sequence diversity and led to clonal T-cell expansion. The paper covers the monotherapy dose-escalation part of the phase I ivuxolimab trial, which included N of about 56 patients.

Genomic DNA was extracted from sorted cells for sequencing of the TCRbeta CDR3 region. The immunoSEQ Assay was used to sequence the TCRbeta CDR3 regions. TCRdb took this table from immuneACCESS and kept in-frame rearrangements with V and J called. Such tables lack part of the clones; where checked against another copy, unresolved V genes explain under half of the gap, and the rest is unexplained. This sample has some 72,000 clones in its table, and 92% of those were observed once. Of the sample, approximately 2.9% is held by the ten largest clones. The trial excluded patients who had a history of autoimmune disease or who were on systemic immunosuppression. Peripheral blood for TCR sequencing was drawn from every dose cohort at baseline, at cycle 4 day 1 and at cycle 7 day 1. The samples were taken from a phase I, first-in-human, multicenter, open-label dose-escalation trial of ivuxolimab. The trial enrolled adults with locally advanced or metastatic head and neck squamous cell, hepatocellular, melanoma or renal cell carcinoma. Before TCR sequencing, CD4+ and CD8+ T cells were separately sorted from peripheral blood.

What the work shows at the level of the full study, not this receptor alone: Low levels of normalized T-cell clonal expansion were also seen in some patients who did not respond. Clonal expansion of both CD4+ and CD8+ blood T cells was observed from baseline to week 6 at doses 0.1 to 3.0 mg/kg. The antigen specificity of the clonally expanded peripheral T cells was not determined. After ivuxolimab, more expanded clones were found on average in CD8+ T cells than in CD4+ T cells. In partial responders in the 0.1-3.0 mg/kg groups, normalized peripheral clonal expansion was found to be among the lowest, especially among CD8+ T cells.

Note on this clone: The target of this receptor is not known. One base away there is no much larger clone; base qualities are not given.

The germline V gene (reference sequence) yields SGHNT for CDR1 and YYREEE for CDR2. From cysteine to phenylalanine, the CDR3 is 13 amino acids long. Of the read, only the CDR3 DNA is kept; its 39 bases are in frame from base 1. V is reduced by 6 bases and J by 6 bases, leaving a spacing of 14 bases between them. The chain uses TRBV5-4 and TRBJ2-3; the D call is possibly TRBD1 or TRBD2, each sharing 5 bases. The TCR was taken from an adult with an advanced solid tumor such as melanoma, head and neck, liver or kidney cancer. Sequencing was performed on CD4+ or CD8+ T cells sorted from blood, taken in a trial of the OX40 agonist ivuxolimab. The bases read TGTGCCAGCAAGGTGGGGGACCTCGATACGCAGTATTTT. Its product reads: CASKVGDLDTQYF.